This is a list of T cell receptor beta chains from one sample in a study of T cell responses to AZD1222 COVID-19 vaccine. Sequenced by immunoSEQ multiplex PCR; TCRdb stores in-frame clones only, minus some. This sample yields 92,000 or so clones, of which approximately 90% are seen a single time; 1.6% belongs to the top ten. This specimen consisted of peripheral blood, obtained on day 0 of AZD1222 vaccination. These receptors were collected from an adult in good health. CDR3s leave out the opening cysteine and the closing phenylalanine or tryptophan. D genes are given only for firm matches.

v_call: TRBV5-8; d_call: TRBD1; j_call: TRBJ1-5; cdr3_aa: ASSPGQSVNQPQH
v_call: TRBV2; d_call: -; j_call: TRBJ2-5; cdr3_aa: ASSQIVGSETQY
v_call: TRBV9; d_call: -; j_call: TRBJ2-5; cdr3_aa: ASSDSRWEETQY
v_call: TRBV29-1; d_call: -; j_call: TRBJ1-2; cdr3_aa: SASLLYTGYT
v_call: TRBV2; d_call: -; j_call: TRBJ2-1; cdr3_aa: ASSLNEQF
v_call: TRBV5-1; d_call: TRBD1; j_call: TRBJ2-7; cdr3_aa: ASSLAGESGGPATHEQY
v_call: TRBV11-2; d_call: -; j_call: TRBJ1-1; cdr3_aa: ASSLETGNTEAF
v_call: TRBV11-3; d_call: TRBD2; j_call: TRBJ2-3; cdr3_aa: ASSRGTSGRTDTQY
v_call: TRBV4-3; d_call: -; j_call: TRBJ1-4; cdr3_aa: ASSQDRLNEKLF
v_call: TRBV5-1; d_call: -; j_call: TRBJ1-1; cdr3_aa: ASRVQSGGTEAF
v_call: TRBV11-2; d_call: TRBD1; j_call: TRBJ1-6; cdr3_aa: ASSLDRGTGGIHRNSPLH
v_call: TRBV2; d_call: TRBD1; j_call: TRBJ2-4; cdr3_aa: ASSARDRERSIQY
v_call: TRBV7-2; d_call: TRBD1; j_call: TRBJ1-2; cdr3_aa: ASSEQGADGYT
v_call: TRBV29-1; d_call: -; j_call: TRBJ1-1; cdr3_aa: SVYGQSMNTEAF
v_call: TRBV30; d_call: TRBD1; j_call: TRBJ1-2; cdr3_aa: AWKGQGRNYGYT
v_call: TRBV20-1; d_call: -; j_call: TRBJ1-1; cdr3_aa: SAQRLDEAF
v_call: TRBV3-1/TRBV3-2; d_call: -; j_call: TRBJ2-1; cdr3_aa: ASSPRSQQGYNEQF
v_call: TRBV5-4; d_call: -; j_call: TRBJ2-3; cdr3_aa: ASSLGRGRSTDTQY